Listed below are T cell receptor beta chains from one sample, sequenced in a study of Ad26.COV2.S vaccination and SARS-CoV-2 variants. Clones were read by immunoSEQ multiplex PCR, and TCRdb kept only the in-frame ones, dropping some. The sample contains about 440,000 clones, around 90% of which appear only once. Sample: peripheral blood, taken in a trial of Ad26.COV2.S vaccine versus placebo. Every receptor here comes from a person aged 18 to 65 who received the Ad26.COV2.S COVID-19 vaccine or a placebo. The CDR3 runs from the conserved cysteine through the conserved F or W. The D gene is left open where the match is weak. A row's size may be missing; if present it is once, few, many or a size class.

j_call: TRBJ2-2; v_call: TRBV6-2/TRBV6-3; d_call: TRBD2; clone_size: -; cdr3_nt: TGTGCCAGCAGCCCTACCTCGGGACTAGCGGCGGCGACCGGGGAGCTGTTTTTT; cdr3_aa: CASSPTSGLAAATGELFF
j_call: TRBJ2-3; v_call: TRBV7-6; d_call: -; clone_size: -; cdr3_nt: TGTGCCAGCAGCTTACCAGGACTGAGCACAGATACGCAGTATTTT; cdr3_aa: CASSLPGLSTDTQYF
j_call: TRBJ1-6; v_call: TRBV19; d_call: -; clone_size: -; cdr3_nt: TGTGCCAGTAGTATCGATCATTTGGGGAATTCACCCCTCCACTTT; cdr3_aa: CASSIDHLGNSPLHF
j_call: TRBJ2-5; v_call: TRBV5-1; d_call: -; clone_size: -; cdr3_nt: TGCGCCAGCAGCTCCCAAGAGACCCAGTACTTC; cdr3_aa: CASSSQETQYF
j_call: TRBJ2-7; v_call: TRBV7-9; d_call: -; clone_size: -; cdr3_nt: TGTGCCAGCAGCCCTCCTAGAAGGGCGGAGGAGTACGAGCAGTACTTC; cdr3_aa: CASSPPRRAEEYEQYF
j_call: TRBJ2-2; v_call: TRBV10-3; d_call: -; clone_size: -; cdr3_nt: TGTGCCATCTCCGCCTCGTCCACCGGGGAGCTGTTTTTT; cdr3_aa: CAISASSTGELFF
j_call: TRBJ2-2; v_call: TRBV5-1; d_call: TRBD2; clone_size: once; cdr3_nt: TGCGCCAGTTCGGGACTAGCGGGACCCGGGGAGCTGTTTTTT; cdr3_aa: CASSGLAGPGELFF
j_call: TRBJ1-1; v_call: TRBV7-9; d_call: -; clone_size: -; cdr3_nt: TGTGCCAGCAGCCCACGGAGGGTCAACACTGAAGCTTTCTTT; cdr3_aa: CASSPRRVNTEAFF
j_call: TRBJ1-2; v_call: TRBV6-5; d_call: -; clone_size: -; cdr3_nt: TGTGCCAGCAGGACGGAGGGACCTTATGGCTACACCTTC; cdr3_aa: CASRTEGPYGYTF
j_call: TRBJ1-1; v_call: TRBV7-9; d_call: -; clone_size: -; cdr3_nt: TGTGCCAGCAGCTTAGCCACAGGTTGGACTGAAGCTTTCTTT; cdr3_aa: CASSLATGWTEAFF
j_call: TRBJ2-7; v_call: TRBV29-1; d_call: TRBD2; clone_size: few; cdr3_nt: TGCAGCGCCCTGGGCCTAGCGGGAGGCAGGGAGAAGTACGAGCAGTACTTC; cdr3_aa: CSALGLAGGREKYEQYF
j_call: TRBJ2-7; v_call: TRBV27; d_call: -; clone_size: -; cdr3_nt: TGTGCCAGCAGTTTATCGTGGGGTTCGGTTTCCGTCGACGAGCAGTACTTC; cdr3_aa: CASSLSWGSVSVDEQYF
j_call: TRBJ2-1; v_call: TRBV3-1/TRBV3-2; d_call: -; clone_size: -; cdr3_nt: TGTGCCAGCAGCCAAGCTGGCCTCAGGCCGCATGAGCAGTTCTTC; cdr3_aa: CASSQAGLRPHEQFF
j_call: TRBJ1-1; v_call: TRBV27; d_call: TRBD1; clone_size: -; cdr3_nt: TGTGCCAGCAGTTTAGTGGGACAGGGGGTTACTGGCACTGAAGCTTTCTTT; cdr3_aa: CASSLVGQGVTGTEAFF
j_call: TRBJ1-1; v_call: TRBV20-1; d_call: -; clone_size: once; cdr3_nt: TGCAGTGCTAGTGGGGGGCTGGGCACTGAAGCTTTCTTT; cdr3_aa: CSASGGLGTEAFF
j_call: TRBJ1-1; v_call: TRBV20-1; d_call: -; clone_size: -; cdr3_nt: TGCAGTGCTAGTGAAGGTTTTATGGACACTGAAGCTTTCTTT; cdr3_aa: CSASEGFMDTEAFF
j_call: TRBJ2-1; v_call: TRBV9; d_call: TRBD2; clone_size: -; cdr3_nt: TGTGCCAGCAGCGTAGGGTGGCTAGCGGGAGTAACCTACAATGAGCAGTTCTTC; cdr3_aa: CASSVGWLAGVTYNEQFF
j_call: TRBJ2-5; v_call: TRBV6-2/TRBV6-3; d_call: TRBD1; clone_size: once; cdr3_nt: TGTGCCAGCAGTAGGGACAGGGGGAGTGGAGAGACCCAGTACTTC; cdr3_aa: CASSRDRGSGETQYF
j_call: TRBJ2-1; v_call: TRBV19; d_call: TRBD1; clone_size: -; cdr3_nt: TGTGCCAGTAGTACCTGGACAGGGGGCTCCTACAATGAGCAGTTCTTC; cdr3_aa: CASSTWTGGSYNEQFF
j_call: TRBJ2-1; v_call: TRBV19; d_call: TRBD1; clone_size: -; cdr3_nt: TGTGCCACCGGACAGGGTTTTTTCAATGAGCAGTTCTTC; cdr3_aa: CATGQGFFNEQFF
j_call: TRBJ1-4; v_call: TRBV27; d_call: -; clone_size: once; cdr3_nt: TGTGCCAGCAGTTTCGGAACCAATAATGAAAAACTGTTTTTT; cdr3_aa: CASSFGTNNEKLFF
j_call: TRBJ2-7; v_call: TRBV18; d_call: TRBD2; clone_size: -; cdr3_nt: TGTGCCAGCTCATCTCCAGGACTAGCGGGAACGGGAGAGCAGTACTTC; cdr3_aa: CASSSPGLAGTGEQYF
j_call: TRBJ1-2; v_call: TRBV4-1; d_call: -; clone_size: -; cdr3_nt: TGCGCCAGCAGTCCCATTTATCGGTCTAACTATGGCTACACCTTC; cdr3_aa: CASSPIYRSNYGYTF
j_call: TRBJ2-5; v_call: TRBV4-2; d_call: TRBD1; clone_size: -; cdr3_nt: TGTGCCAGCAGCCAAGTAACAGGGGTGTTGGAGACCCAGTACTTC; cdr3_aa: CASSQVTGVLETQYF
j_call: TRBJ2-1; v_call: TRBV30; d_call: TRBD2; clone_size: -; cdr3_nt: TGTGCCTGGAGTGTACGGGGGGGATTCTACAATGAGCAGTTCTTC; cdr3_aa: CAWSVRGGFYNEQFF
j_call: TRBJ2-3; v_call: TRBV25-1; d_call: -; clone_size: once; cdr3_nt: TGTGCCAGCAGAGGGGATACGCAGTATTTT; cdr3_aa: CASRGDTQYF
j_call: TRBJ1-4; v_call: TRBV2; d_call: TRBD1; clone_size: once; cdr3_nt: TGTGCCAGCAGGGAAGGGGGCCTCTATGAAAAACTGTTTTTT; cdr3_aa: CASREGGLYEKLFF
j_call: TRBJ2-5; v_call: TRBV27; d_call: -; clone_size: -; cdr3_nt: TGTGCCTCCAGGGGAGAGACCCAGTACTTC; cdr3_aa: CASRGETQYF
j_call: TRBJ2-7; v_call: TRBV29-1; d_call: -; clone_size: -; cdr3_nt: TGCAGCGTTCCGCCTCCGACGGAAGAAAGCGAGCAGTACTTC; cdr3_aa: CSVPPPTEESEQYF